Listed below are T cell receptor beta chains from one sample, sequenced in a study of response to subunit inactivated influenza vaccine. TCRdb used MiXCR to reprocess the RT-PCR reads, holding one entry per CDR3 protein. The sample lists around 500,000 distinct CDR3 sequences, 10% to 11% occurring once. The source material was PBMCs from blood, sampled roughly 45 days after vaccination. The receptors shown here come from a man between 45 and 60 years old who received an inactivated influenza vaccine. The CDR3 runs from the conserved cysteine through the conserved F or W. A D gene is named only where the DNA matches it firmly. The size of a clone is reported for some rows only, either as once, few or many, or as a class for expanded clones.

V gene: TRBV29-1
D gene: -
clone size: many
J gene: TRBJ2-3
CDR3 length: 15
CDR3 DNA: TGCAGCGCAAACGGCGGCGCAAGGGCCTCAGATACGCAGTATTTT
CDR3 protein: CSANGGARASDTQYF

V gene: TRBV5-6
D gene: TRBD1
clone size: -
J gene: TRBJ1-1
CDR3 length: 14
CDR3 DNA: TGTGCCAGCAGCTCGATCAGGGGGATCACTGAAGCTTTCTTT
CDR3 protein: CASSSIRGITEAFF

V gene: TRBV12-3/TRBV12-4
D gene: -
clone size: many
J gene: TRBJ1-4
CDR3 length: 12
CDR3 DNA: TGTGCCAGCAGGCGGACAGCTGAAAAACTGTTTTTT
CDR3 protein: CASRRTAEKLFF

V gene: TRBV20-1
D gene: TRBD1
clone size: -
J gene: TRBJ2-7
CDR3 length: 13
CDR3 DNA: TGCAGTGCCCCCGGGTCAGGGGGTTACGAGCAGTACTTC
CDR3 protein: CSAPGSGGYEQYF

V gene: TRBV28
D gene: TRBD2
clone size: -
J gene: TRBJ2-3
CDR3 length: 15
CDR3 DNA: TGTGCCAGCAGTTTAAGGGGACTAGCGGGGAATACGCAGTATTTT
CDR3 protein: CASSLRGLAGNTQYF

V gene: TRBV4-1
D gene: -
clone size: few
J gene: TRBJ2-3
CDR3 length: 17
CDR3 DNA: TGCGCCAGCAGCCAAGGGGCTTGGCGGAAAATCACAGATACGCAGTATTTT
CDR3 protein: CASSQGAWRKITDTQYF

V gene: TRBV4-1
D gene: -
clone size: few
J gene: TRBJ1-2
CDR3 length: 15
CDR3 DNA: TGCGCCAGCAGCCCCACGGGGGCCTTGGACTATGGCTACACCTTC
CDR3 protein: CASSPTGALDYGYTF

V gene: TRBV11-1
D gene: TRBD2
clone size: few
J gene: TRBJ2-7
CDR3 length: 15
CDR3 DNA: TGTGCCAGCAGCTTAAGAGGGGACTACACCTACGAGCAGTACTTC
CDR3 protein: CASSLRGDYTYEQYF

V gene: TRBV10-3
D gene: TRBD2
clone size: few
J gene: TRBJ2-3
CDR3 length: 16
CDR3 DNA: TGTGCCATCAGATCCGGGACTAGCGTAGTCACAGATACGCAGTATTTT
CDR3 protein: CAIRSGTSVVTDTQYF

V gene: TRBV20-1
D gene: TRBD2
clone size: few
J gene: TRBJ2-7
CDR3 length: 15
CDR3 DNA: TGCAGTGCGACCTCGGCGGGACTAGCGAATTACGAGCAGTACTTC
CDR3 protein: CSATSAGLANYEQYF

V gene: TRBV20-1
D gene: TRBD1
clone size: -
J gene: TRBJ2-1
CDR3 length: 18
CDR3 DNA: TGCTGTGCTAGACCCCTGTTACCGGGACAGAGTTCGTACAATGAGCAGTTCTTC
CDR3 protein: CCARPLLPGQSSYNEQFF

V gene: TRBV5-8
D gene: -
clone size: few
J gene: TRBJ1-1
CDR3 length: 14
CDR3 DNA: TGTGCCAGCAGCTATGAAGGGGCAGGTTTTGGAGCTTTCTTT
CDR3 protein: CASSYEGAGFGAFF

V gene: TRBV20-1
D gene: TRBD2
clone size: once
J gene: TRBJ2-3
CDR3 length: 19
CDR3 DNA: TGCAGTGCTAGAGTCCCCTCGGGGACTAGCGGGAGGGTGGGAGATACGCAGTATTTT
CDR3 protein: CSARVPSGTSGRVGDTQYF

V gene: TRBV7-6
D gene: TRBD2
clone size: -
J gene: TRBJ2-1
CDR3 length: 15
CDR3 DNA: TGTGCCAGCGCAGGGGAGGCGGGAGGGTACGATGAGCAGTTCTTC
CDR3 protein: CASAGEAGGYDEQFF

V gene: TRBV4-1
D gene: -
clone size: -
J gene: TRBJ1-5
CDR3 length: 17
CDR3 DNA: TGCGCCAGCAGCCAAGATCCGGTAGGGGGAAGCAATCAGCCCCAGCATTTT
CDR3 protein: CASSQDPVGGSNQPQHF

V gene: TRBV25-1
D gene: -
clone size: -
J gene: TRBJ2-7
CDR3 length: 14
CDR3 DNA: TGTGCCAGCAGTGAATATAGGGCAGGCCACGAGCAGTACTTC
CDR3 protein: CASSEYRAGHEQYF

V gene: TRBV5-5
D gene: -
clone size: -
J gene: TRBJ1-3
CDR3 length: 15
CDR3 DNA: TGTGCCAGCAGCCGGGGGACGGACTCTGGAAACACCATATATTTT
CDR3 protein: CASSRGTDSGNTIYF

V gene: TRBV5-1
D gene: -
clone size: -
J gene: TRBJ2-1
CDR3 length: 13
CDR3 DNA: TGCGCCAGCAGTTCGAGCGGCTACAATGAGCAGTTCTTC
CDR3 protein: CASSSSGYNEQFF

V gene: TRBV4-3
D gene: -
clone size: -
J gene: TRBJ2-1
CDR3 length: 14
CDR3 DNA: TGCGCCAGCAGCCAAGATGGGGTGTGGAATGAGCAGTTCTTC
CDR3 protein: CASSQDGVWNEQFF

V gene: TRBV27
D gene: -
clone size: -
J gene: TRBJ1-1
CDR3 length: 15
CDR3 DNA: TGTGCCAGCAGTTTATCGGACAGCGGAAACACTGAAGCTTTCTTT
CDR3 protein: CASSLSDSGNTEAFF

V gene: TRBV4-3
D gene: -
clone size: -
J gene: TRBJ2-7
CDR3 length: 13
CDR3 DNA: TGCGCCAGCAGCCAAGATACTAGGGGCGAGCAGTACTTC
CDR3 protein: CASSQDTRGEQYF

V gene: TRBV6-2/TRBV6-3
D gene: -
clone size: -
J gene: TRBJ2-7
CDR3 length: 14
CDR3 DNA: TGTGCCAGCAGTTACGGTGGACAGACCTACGAGCAGTACTTC
CDR3 protein: CASSYGGQTYEQYF

V gene: TRBV7-9
D gene: -
clone size: few
J gene: TRBJ2-7
CDR3 length: 13
CDR3 DNA: TGTGCCAGCAGCTTAGGCAGCACTGACGAGCAGTACTTC
CDR3 protein: CASSLGSTDEQYF

V gene: TRBV4-2
D gene: TRBD1
clone size: few
J gene: TRBJ2-1
CDR3 length: 17
CDR3 DNA: TGTGCCAGCAGCCGACACCGTGACAGGGGCTCCTACAATGAGCAGTTCTTC
CDR3 protein: CASSRHRDRGSYNEQFF

V gene: TRBV11-1
D gene: TRBD1
clone size: few
J gene: TRBJ2-5
CDR3 length: 18
CDR3 DNA: TGTGCCAGCAGCACATATCGGGTGAGGGGGCAAGATTCGGAGACCCAGTACTTC
CDR3 protein: CASSTYRVRGQDSETQYF

V gene: TRBV10-3
D gene: TRBD1
clone size: -
J gene: TRBJ2-7
CDR3 length: 18
CDR3 DNA: TGTGCCCTCAGTGCAGGGAGGGGTAGTACAGGGGGCCGCTACGAGCAGTACTTC
CDR3 protein: CALSAGRGSTGGRYEQYF

V gene: TRBV12-3/TRBV12-4
D gene: TRBD2
clone size: few
J gene: TRBJ2-1
CDR3 length: 15
CDR3 DNA: TGTGCCAGCAGATGGACTAGCGGGGGTGACAATGAGCAGTTCTTC
CDR3 protein: CASRWTSGGDNEQFF

V gene: TRBV6-1
D gene: -
clone size: few
J gene: TRBJ1-4
CDR3 length: 14
CDR3 DNA: TGTGCCAGCAGCAACGGACGGGAAAATGAAAAACTGTTTTTT
CDR3 protein: CASSNGRENEKLFF

V gene: TRBV20-1
D gene: TRBD2
clone size: -
J gene: TRBJ2-3
CDR3 length: 16
CDR3 DNA: TGCAGTGCTAGCGGGACTAGCGGGAGGAATACAGATACGCAGTATTTT
CDR3 protein: CSASGTSGRNTDTQYF

V gene: TRBV6-1
D gene: -
clone size: few
J gene: TRBJ2-5
CDR3 length: 17
CDR3 DNA: TGTGCCAGCAGTAATAGACTAGTCTCGCTCCCCGGAGAGACCCAGTACTTC
CDR3 protein: CASSNRLVSLPGETQYF

V gene: TRBV7-2
D gene: -
clone size: few
J gene: TRBJ1-3
CDR3 length: 13
CDR3 DNA: TGTGCCAGCAGCTTTCCAGGGGGAAACACCATATATTTT
CDR3 protein: CASSFPGGNTIYF

V gene: TRBV6-1
D gene: -
clone size: many
J gene: TRBJ1-5
CDR3 length: 15
CDR3 DNA: TGTGCCAGCAGTGGCAAAGGGTCCAGCAATCAGCCCCAGCATTTT
CDR3 protein: CASSGKGSSNQPQHF

V gene: TRBV5-1
D gene: -
clone size: few
J gene: TRBJ2-1
CDR3 length: 14
CDR3 DNA: TGCGCCAGCAAAACGGGGGCCGACTACAATGAGCAGTTCTTC
CDR3 protein: CASKTGADYNEQFF

V gene: TRBV15
D gene: -
clone size: few
J gene: TRBJ2-5
CDR3 length: 14
CDR3 DNA: TGTGCCACCAGCAGAGGGGCAATGAGGGAGACCCAGTACTTC
CDR3 protein: CATSRGAMRETQYF

V gene: TRBV20-1
D gene: -
clone size: few
J gene: TRBJ2-2
CDR3 length: 15
CDR3 DNA: TGCAGTGCAAAATCGGGACTCTTAAACACCGGGGAGCTGTTTTTT
CDR3 protein: CSAKSGLLNTGELFF

V gene: TRBV20-1
D gene: TRBD1
clone size: -
J gene: TRBJ2-5
CDR3 length: 18
CDR3 DNA: TGCAGTGCCATCCCCGGACAGGGGCCCTCCGAACCCCAAGAGACCCAGTACTTC
CDR3 protein: CSAIPGQGPSEPQETQYF

V gene: TRBV29-1
D gene: TRBD1
clone size: few
J gene: TRBJ1-1
CDR3 length: 12
CDR3 DNA: TGCAGCGTCACAGGGGTTAACACTGAAGCTTTCTTT
CDR3 protein: CSVTGVNTEAFF

V gene: TRBV11-1
D gene: TRBD1
clone size: -
J gene: TRBJ2-7
CDR3 length: 14
CDR3 DNA: TGTGCCAGCAGCTCGGACAGGGTAGGCCACGAGCAGTACTTC
CDR3 protein: CASSSDRVGHEQYF

V gene: TRBV5-1
D gene: -
clone size: few
J gene: TRBJ2-5
CDR3 length: 16
CDR3 DNA: TGCGCCAGCAGCTTGGGACAGGAGAGGAGGCAAGAGACCCAGTACTTC
CDR3 protein: CASSLGQERRQETQYF

V gene: TRBV5-1
D gene: -
clone size: -
J gene: TRBJ2-5
CDR3 length: 14
CDR3 DNA: TGCGCCAGCAGCTTGTTGCCAGGGAGAGAGACCCAGTACTTC
CDR3 protein: CASSLLPGRETQYF

V gene: TRBV12-3/TRBV12-4
D gene: TRBD2
clone size: many
J gene: TRBJ2-1
CDR3 length: 15
CDR3 DNA: TGTGCCAGCAGTTTTAGCGGGGGGTCATACAATGAGCAGTTCTTC
CDR3 protein: CASSFSGGSYNEQFF

V gene: TRBV5-5
D gene: -
clone size: -
J gene: TRBJ1-1
CDR3 length: 15
CDR3 DNA: TGTGCCAGCAGCTTGATGCAGGGGCTCGACACTGAAGCTTTCTTT
CDR3 protein: CASSLMQGLDTEAFF

V gene: TRBV11-2
D gene: -
clone size: -
J gene: TRBJ1-5
CDR3 length: 14
CDR3 DNA: TGTGCCAGCAGCTTAGTAGGGATCAATCAGCCCCAGCATTTT
CDR3 protein: CASSLVGINQPQHF

V gene: TRBV28
D gene: -
clone size: few
J gene: TRBJ2-7
CDR3 length: 13
CDR3 DNA: TGTGCCAGCAGGGAGGGACAGAACTACGAGCAGTACTTC
CDR3 protein: CASREGQNYEQYF

V gene: TRBV5-6
D gene: -
clone size: few
J gene: TRBJ2-7
CDR3 length: 14
CDR3 DNA: TGTGCCAGCAGCCCGAGCGAGGAGGTCTACGAGCAGTACTTC
CDR3 protein: CASSPSEEVYEQYF

V gene: TRBV10-3
D gene: -
clone size: -
J gene: TRBJ1-6
CDR3 length: 12
CDR3 DNA: TGTTCCTACCTCGGGGTTAATTCACCCCTCCACTTT
CDR3 protein: CSYLGVNSPLHF

V gene: TRBV6-1
D gene: -
clone size: -
J gene: TRBJ2-5
CDR3 length: 13
CDR3 DNA: TGTGCCAGCAGACCACGGGGTCAAGAGACCCAGTACTTC
CDR3 protein: CASRPRGQETQYF